This entry lists 22 T cell receptor beta chains sequenced from one sample in a study of cytomegalovirus exposure and HLA in healthy donors. The PCR was carried out with 60 Vbeta primers and 13 Jbeta primers. The method was immunoSEQ multiplex PCR; TCRdb's version includes in-frame clones alone and lacks a portion of them. This sample has some 160,000 clones, with almost 80% found just once. Material: PBMCs. The receptors shown here come from a male donor in good health and CMV-seronegative.

In nucleotides, the CDR3 is TGTGCCAGTAGTATCGAGGGACAGGGACCGCACGAGCAGTACTTC. Protein product: CASSIEGQGPHEQYF. V gene TRBV19 combines with J gene TRBJ2-7, with 9 bases aligning to TRBD1. This CDR3 is 15 amino acids long. Trimming removed 3 bases from V and 5 bases from J; junction bases left unmatched: 8. Germline CDR1 is LNHDA and CDR2 is SQIVND (reference sequence).

The chain employs TRBV7-3 and TRBJ1-5, with D possibly matching TRBD1 (6 bases). Germline-derived CDR1 and CDR2 are SGHTA and FQGTGA. V shed 5 bases and J shed 1 base, with 15 bases lying between them. CDR3 size: 16 residues. The CDR3 nucleotides read TGTGCCAGCAGCATCTCACGGACAGACAGCAATCAGCCCCAGCATTTT. Translated: CASSISRTDSNQPQHF.

In this sample, this clone turned up a few times. This chain uses TRBV2 with TRBJ1-2; D might be TRBD1 (5 bases). The CDR3 is 14 residues long. CDR1 is SNHLY and CDR2 is FYNNEI in the germline V gene. Deletions cut 6 bases from V and 9 bases from J, with 20 bases between. The CDR3 spells CASRGGPTTTSYTF. The DNA of the CDR3 is TGTGCCAGCAGGGGGGGTCCGACCACTACGAGCTACACCTTC.

The V call is TRBV10-3, the J call TRBJ2-5, with TRBD1 matching 9 bases. CDR3 size: 14 residues. J gave up 6 bases and V 8 bases, and 10 bases lay outside the gene matches. Germline V lookup: CDR1 ENHRY, CDR2 SYGVKD. The CDR3 sequence is CAIRLDRGVKTQYF. The CDR3 coding sequence is TGTGCCATCCGGCTTGACAGGGGGGTTAAGACCCAGTACTTC.

This clone was detected only a few times. This CDR3 is also generated by other DNA sequences in the sample. The chain combines TRBV4-1 with TRBJ1-2, with unresolved D. The germline V gene encodes CDR1 MGHRA and CDR2 YSYEKL. This CDR3 is built from 14 residues. V lost 0 bases and J 4 bases, leaving 9 bases between the germline ends. CDR3 bases: TGCGCCAGCAGCCAAGAGTCAGGATTCTATGGCTACACCTTC. As protein: CASSQESGFYGYTF.

V gene TRBV5-1 combines with J gene TRBJ2-3, with a tentative D call TRBD2 (6 bases). V was pared by 0 bases and J by 1 base, with 12 bases between. This CDR3 contains 16 residues. CDR1 and CDR2 from the germline V gene are SGHRS and YFSETQ. CDR3 bases: TGCGCCAGCAGCTTGGCGGGGGTAGCCGGCACAGATACGCAGTATTTT. This gives the protein CASSLAGVAGTDTQYF.

This clone was seen a few times. The chain employs TRBV5-1 and TRBJ2-5, with 7 bases fitting TRBD2. Germline CDR1 and CDR2: SGHRS and YFSETQ. This CDR3 is 18 amino acids long. Germline trimming cut 0 bases from V and 0 bases from J; bases unmatched to any gene: 11. The CDR3, as DNA: TGCGCCAGCAGCTTGGAGGGAGCGGGGATCTCGTACCAAGAGACCCAGTACTTC. Translated, it gives CASSLEGAGISYQETQYF. Full variable domain (missing parts from reference TRBV5-1 and TRBJ2-5): KAGVTQTPRYLIKTRGQQVTLSCSPISGHRSVSWYQQTPGQGLQFLFEYFSETQRNKGNFPGRFSGRQFSNSRSEMNVSTLELGDSALYLCASSLEGAGISYQETQYFGPGTRLLVL.

This chain joins TRBV7-9 and TRBJ1-2; D not certain. The CDR3 totals 14 residues. Germline assignment: CDR1 SEHNR and CDR2 FQNEAQ (reference sequence). The germline V and J ends were trimmed by 3 bases and 4 bases, with 12 bases remaining between them. The CDR3: CASSLEDGLYGYTF. The CDR3 DNA sequence: TGTGCCAGCAGCTTGGAGGACGGACTCTATGGCTACACCTTC.

The chain couples TRBV28 to TRBJ2-1, with 9 nucleotides matching TRBD2. The CDR3 contains 17 residues. CDR1 is MDHEN and CDR2 is SYDVKM in the germline V gene. After removal of 2 bases from V and 4 bases from J, the junction contained 9 bases not matched to a gene. The CDR3 region has the DNA TGTGCCAGCAGTTTAGGTAGCGGGAGAAGCCTTTACAATGAGCAGTTCTTC. It yields the protein CASSLGSGRSLYNEQFF.

V gene TRBV30 combines with J gene TRBJ2-5; 8 bases are shared with TRBD1. The CDR3 totals 13 residues. CDR1 is GTSNPN and CDR2 is SVGIG in the germline V gene (reference sequence). J lost 3 bases, V lost 2 bases, and 2 bases had no gene match. CDR3 in amino acids: CAWSPDREETQYF. Here the CDR3 DNA reads TGTGCCTGGAGTCCGGACAGGGAAGAGACCCAGTACTTC.

The chain employs TRBV11-1 and TRBJ2-2, with no clear D. The length of the CDR3 is 15 residues. The V gene's germline CDR1 is SGHAT and CDR2 FQDESV (reference sequence). V lost 3 bases, J lost 2 bases, and 10 bases lay in between. CDR3 nucleotides: TGTGCCAGCAGCTTTGAGATCTCAAACACCGGGGAGCTGTTTTTT. Amino acid sequence: CASSFEISNTGELFF. Looking up the rest from reference TRBV11-1 and TRBJ2-2 gives the full variable domain: EAEVAQSPRYKITEKSQAVAFWCDPISGHATLYWYRQILGQGPELLVQFQDESVVDDSQLPKDRFSAERLKGVDSTLKIQPAELGDSAMYLCASSFEISNTGELFFGEGSRLTVL.

The V call is TRBV29-1, the J call TRBJ2-3, with 9 bases that match TRBD1. From germline, CDR1 is SQVTM and CDR2 ANQGSEA. V lost 8 bases, J lost 5 bases, and 11 bases stayed unmatched. The CDR3 extends over 14 amino acids. The CDR3: CSHNSGQGRDTQYF. In DNA, the CDR3 is TGCAGCCACAATTCGGGACAGGGTAGAGATACGCAGTATTTT.

The V call is TRBV9, the J call TRBJ2-2; 9 bases line up with TRBD1. Germline V gene data show CDR1 as SGDLS and CDR2 as YYNGEE. Trimming took 2 bases from V and 7 from J; bases not matched to a gene: 12. The CDR3 runs 17 residues. The CDR3 sequence is CASSVLPGQGFNGELFF. The CDR3 nucleotides are TGTGCCAGCAGCGTCCTTCCGGGACAGGGCTTCAACGGGGAGCTGTTTTTT.

The chain employs TRBV28 and TRBJ1-6, with TRBD1 identical over 7 bases. Germline V lookup: CDR1 MDHEN, CDR2 SYDVKM. This CDR3 has 15 residues. V shed 6 bases, J shed 9 bases, and the junction held 11 bases outside the gene matches. The CDR3 reads CASSPAGQLSSPLHF. In DNA form, the CDR3 reads TGTGCCAGCAGCCCCGCGGGACAGTTAAGTTCACCCCTCCACTTT. Drawing the rest from reference TRBV28 and TRBJ1-6, the complete variable domain is DVKVTQSSRYLVKRTGEKVFLECVQDMDHENMFWYRQDPGLGLRLIYFSYDVKMKEKGDIPEGYSVSREKKERFSLILESASTNQTSMYLCASSPAGQLSSPLHFGNGTRLTVT.

This clone was seen a few times. As DNA, the CDR3 is TGCGCCAGCAGGGCGCGGGACGCGCTCAGGGATGAGCAGTTCTTC. This sequence encodes CASRARDALRDEQFF. V gene TRBV4-1 combines with J gene TRBJ2-1, with D maybe TRBD2 (6 bases). Trimming left V 6 bases short and J 8 bases short, with 20 bases between. CDR3 length: 15 amino acids. CDR1 MGHRA and CDR2 YSYEKL come from the germline V gene.

The rearrangement uses TRBV7-3 and TRBJ2-1; 7 bases map to TRBD2. From germline, CDR1 is SGHTA and CDR2 FQGTGA. The CDR3 is 14 residues long. V gave up 5 bases and J gave up 4 bases; unmatched junction bases: 5. The CDR3 sequence: CASSLGGWYNEQFF. CDR3 DNA sequence: TGTGCCAGCAGCCTCGGGGGGTGGTACAATGAGCAGTTCTTC.

This clone was picked up a small number of times. In DNA form, the CDR3 reads TGTGCCAGCAGTTATCTTGGCGGGGCTAACTATGGCTACACCTTC. It yields the protein CASSYLGGANYGYTF. This chain links TRBV6-5 with TRBJ1-2; no clear D gene. V lost 3 bases to trimming and J lost 0 bases, with 11 bases between them. The germline gives CDR1 MNHEY, CDR2 SVGAGI. This CDR3 contains 15 residues.

As regards this clone: Other DNA sequences in the same sample also yield this CDR3. V gene TRBV5-1 combines with J gene TRBJ2-7, with D tentatively TRBD1 (5 bases). Trimming cost V 2 bases and J 4 bases, with 7 bases left between them. The CDR3 covers 12 residues. Germline V lookup: CDR1 SGHRS, CDR2 YFSETQ. The CDR3: CASSLGDYEQYF. The CDR3 bases are TGCGCCAGCAGCTTAGGGGATTACGAGCAGTACTTC.

The count of this clone is one. The J gene is TRBJ2-7, the V gene TRBV7-8; no clear D gene. V was cut by 5 bases and J by 0 bases, with 11 bases left in between. Germline V gene data show CDR1 as SGHVS and CDR2 as FQNEAQ. CDR3 size: 14 residues. Here the CDR3 reads CASSPNSYSYEQYF. In DNA form, the CDR3 reads TGTGCCAGCAGCCCTAACTCCTACTCCTACGAGCAGTACTTC. Complete variable domain (other parts from reference TRBV7-8 and TRBJ2-7): GAGVSQSPRYKVAKRGQDVALRCDPISGHVSLFWYQQALGQGPEFLTYFQNEAQLDKSGLPSDRFFAERPEGSVSTLKIQRTQQEDSAVYLCASSPNSYSYEQYFGPGTRLTVT.

J is TRBJ2-7 and V is TRBV7-2; the D gene is possibly TRBD1 (6 bases). The CDR3 length is 17 residues. Germline CDR1 is SGHTA and CDR2 is FQGNSA. V was cut by 1 base and J by 7 bases, with 23 bases left in between. CDR3 nucleotide sequence: TGTGCCAGCAGCTTAGGCCCCAGGGGAAGGGCGCTGGGGGAGCAGTACTTC. Protein sequence: CASSLGPRGRALGEQYF. Together with reference TRBV7-2 and TRBJ2-7, the CDR3 gives the full variable domain: GAGVSQSPSNKVTEKGKDVELRCDPISGHTALYWYRQSLGQGLEFLIYFQGNSAPDKSGLPSDRFSAERTGGSVSTLTIQRTQQEDSAVYLCASSLGPRGRALGEQYFGPGTRLTVT.

The V call is TRBV5-4, the J call TRBJ2-3, with 7 bases matching TRBD2. CDR1 and CDR2 (germline): SGHNT, YYREEE (reference sequence). This CDR3 spans 16 amino acids. Losses at the gene ends were 4 bases for V and 0 bases for J; bases not matched to a gene: 8. The CDR3 DNA reads as TGTGCCAGCAGCCCCCCTGGCGGGGGTAGCACAGATACGCAGTATTTT. Amino acids: CASSPPGGGSTDTQYF.

V gene TRBV6-6 combines with J gene TRBJ1-4, with a possible D match to TRBD1 (5 bases). Germline assignment: CDR1 MNHNY and CDR2 SVGAGI (reference sequence). The V end was cut by 6 bases, the J end by 5 bases, with 13 bases between. CDR3 length: 14 residues. CDR3 loop: CASRVWGGNEKLFF. The DNA of the CDR3 is TGTGCCAGCAGGGTGTGGGGGGGAAATGAAAAACTGTTTTTT.